These 4 T cell receptor beta chains came from one sample sequenced in a study of T cells in tuberculosis. Generated by immunoSEQ multiplex PCR, the TCRdb table keeps only in-frame clones and is missing some. This sample yields more than 35,000 clones, of which 94% are seen a single time; about 4.5% belongs to the top ten. The time point was: new active TB diagnosis, blood taken before or within 7 days of starting treatment. The sequencing used PBMCs, collected at tuberculosis diagnosis. The receptors come from an adult with tuberculosis.

This rearrangement joins TRBV25-1 to TRBJ2-7; D possibly corresponds to TRBD1 (5 bases). The CDR3 is made up of 14 amino acids. V dropped 10 bases and J dropped 5 bases, with 21 bases sitting between them. The germline V gene encodes CDR1 MGHDK and CDR2 SYGVNS. The CDR3 DNA sequence: TGTGCCATCAGGATCAACAGGTTATCGGACGAGCAGTACTTC. It yields the protein CAIRINRLSDEQYF.

The V and J genes are TRBV7-2 and TRBJ2-3; 7 nucleotides agree with TRBD1. This CDR3 region has 15 residues. J lost 1 base, V lost 4 bases, and 5 bases had no gene match. Germline values: CDR1 SGHTA, CDR2 FQGNSA. Here the CDR3 DNA reads TGTGCCAGCAGCTCCAGGGGGTCCGGCACAGATACGCAGTATTTT. It specifies CASSSRGSGTDTQYF.

The rearrangement uses TRBV5-1 and TRBJ2-1, with 9 bases lining up with TRBD2. The germline gives CDR1 SGHRS, CDR2 YFSETQ. V lost 4 bases, J lost 11 bases, and 16 bases stayed unmatched. This CDR3 spans 16 amino acids. The CDR3 loop is CASSEGASGANEKQFF. In nucleotides, the CDR3 is TGCGCCAGCAGCGAGGGGGCTAGCGGGGCCAATGAGAAGCAGTTCTTC.

In DNA, the CDR3 is TGTGCTAGTGGTTTGGTAACCCAGCGGGGGGGTCAAACGGCCCAGTACTTC. Protein: CASGLVTQRGGQTAQYF. The chain links TRBV12-5 to TRBJ2-5, with 10 positions matching TRBD2. CDR3 size: 17 residues. V shed 0 bases, J shed 9 bases, and the junction held 13 bases outside the gene matches. CDR1 is LGHNT, CDR2 FRNRAP, per germline. Looking up the rest from reference TRBV12-5 and TRBJ2-5 gives the full variable domain: DARVTQTPRHKVTEMGQEVTMRCQPILGHNTVFWYRQTMMQGLELLAYFRNRAPLDDSGMPKDRFSAEMPDATLATLKIQPSEPRDSAVYFCASGLVTQRGGQTAQYFGPGTRLLVL.